Given below is one T cell receptor beta chain in context. Its antigen is undetermined. CD4+ T cells from unexposed donors were obtained before the COVID-19 pandemic (2011-2018). This CDR3 has 16 residues. CDR1 SGHRS and CDR2 YFSETQ come from the germline V gene. V was clipped by 4 bases and J by 2 bases; unmatched bases: 8. This entry comes from a study of CD4 T cells in relation to SARS-CoV-2 and coronaviruses. The study, taken as a whole, reports: In approximately 71% of donors, memory CD4+ clonotypes crossrecognized SARS-CoV-2 and at least one common cold coronavirus spike.

The assay was immunoSEQ multiplex PCR, and TCRdb's table has in-frame clones only and misses some. This sample carries some 69,000 clones, over 90% of them seen once, and the ten largest clones take 0.11% to 0.15%. This TCR was sampled from a human donor in good health. Sequences were obtained from naive CD4+ T cells from PBMCs. The subset here: naive CD4+ T cells isolated by negative enrichment. This sequence joins TRBV5-1 and TRBJ2-1, with 8 bases matching TRBD2. In DNA form, the CDR3 reads TGCGCCAGCAGCCCGAGTAGCGGGGTCACCTACAATGAGCAGTTCTTC. Protein: CASSPSSGVTYNEQFF.